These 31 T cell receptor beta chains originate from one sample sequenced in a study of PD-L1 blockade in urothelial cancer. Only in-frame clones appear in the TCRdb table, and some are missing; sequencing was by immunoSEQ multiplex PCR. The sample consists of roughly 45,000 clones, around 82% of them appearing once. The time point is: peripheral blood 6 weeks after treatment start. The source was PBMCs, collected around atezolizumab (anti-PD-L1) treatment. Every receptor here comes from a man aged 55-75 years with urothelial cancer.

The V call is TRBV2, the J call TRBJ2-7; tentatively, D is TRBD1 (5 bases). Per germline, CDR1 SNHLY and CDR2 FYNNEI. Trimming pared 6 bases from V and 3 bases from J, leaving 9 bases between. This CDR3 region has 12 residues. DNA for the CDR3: TGTGCCAGCAGGAAGGGGTTCTACGAGCAGTACTTC. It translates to CASRKGFYEQYF.

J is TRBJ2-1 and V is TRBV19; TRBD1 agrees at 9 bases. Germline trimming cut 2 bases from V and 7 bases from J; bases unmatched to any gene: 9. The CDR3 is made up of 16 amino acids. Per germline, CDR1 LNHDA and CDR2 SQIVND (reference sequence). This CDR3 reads CASSIIPGQGGNEQFF. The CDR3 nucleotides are TGTGCCAGTAGTATAATACCGGGACAGGGAGGTAATGAGCAGTTCTTC.

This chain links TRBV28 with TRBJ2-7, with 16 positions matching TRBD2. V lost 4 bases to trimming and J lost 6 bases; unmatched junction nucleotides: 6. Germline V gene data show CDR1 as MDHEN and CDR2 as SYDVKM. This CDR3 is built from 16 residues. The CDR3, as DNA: TGTGCCAGCAGTTCGGGACTAGCGGGGGGGCCCGCCGAGCAGTACTTC. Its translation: CASSSGLAGGPAEQYF.

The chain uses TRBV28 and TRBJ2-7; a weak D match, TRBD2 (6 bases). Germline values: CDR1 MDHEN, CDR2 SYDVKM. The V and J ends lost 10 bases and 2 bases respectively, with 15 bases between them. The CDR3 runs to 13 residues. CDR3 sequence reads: CATYRGFAYEQYF. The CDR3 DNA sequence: TGTGCCACCTACCGGGGGTTTGCCTACGAGCAGTACTTC.

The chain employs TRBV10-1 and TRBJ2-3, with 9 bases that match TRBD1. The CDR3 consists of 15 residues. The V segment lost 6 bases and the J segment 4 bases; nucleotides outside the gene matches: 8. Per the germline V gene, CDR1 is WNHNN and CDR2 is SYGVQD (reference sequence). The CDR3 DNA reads TGCGCCAGCAGAAACAGGGGGCGCGCCGCAGATACGCAGTATTTT. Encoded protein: CASRNRGRAADTQYF.

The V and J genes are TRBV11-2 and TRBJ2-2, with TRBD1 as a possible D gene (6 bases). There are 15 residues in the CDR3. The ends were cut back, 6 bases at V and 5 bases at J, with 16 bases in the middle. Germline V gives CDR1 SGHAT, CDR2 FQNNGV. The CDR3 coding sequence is TGTGCCAGCAGAGAACCGGGACACAAAACCGGGGAGCTGTTTTTT. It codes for CASREPGHKTGELFF.

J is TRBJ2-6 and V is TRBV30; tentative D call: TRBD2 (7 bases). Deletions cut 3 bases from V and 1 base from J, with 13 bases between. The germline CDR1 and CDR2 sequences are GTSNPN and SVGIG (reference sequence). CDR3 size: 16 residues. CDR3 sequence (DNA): TGTGCCTGGAGGGGGGGGGCCTTTTCTGGGGCCAACGTCCTGACTTTC. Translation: CAWRGGAFSGANVLTF.

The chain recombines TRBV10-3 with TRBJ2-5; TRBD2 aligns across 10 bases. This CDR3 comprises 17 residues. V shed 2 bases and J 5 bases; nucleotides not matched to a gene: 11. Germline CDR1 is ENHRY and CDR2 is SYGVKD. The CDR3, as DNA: TGTGCCATCAGTGAGGGCGGCTTTCTAGCGGGGGTGGAGACCCAGTACTTC. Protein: CAISEGGFLAGVETQYF.

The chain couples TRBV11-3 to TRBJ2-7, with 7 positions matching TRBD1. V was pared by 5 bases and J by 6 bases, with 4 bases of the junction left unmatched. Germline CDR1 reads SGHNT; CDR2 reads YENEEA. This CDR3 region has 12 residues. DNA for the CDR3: TGTGCCAGCAGCCTCCGGGACAGCGAGCAGTACTTC. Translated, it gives CASSLRDSEQYF.

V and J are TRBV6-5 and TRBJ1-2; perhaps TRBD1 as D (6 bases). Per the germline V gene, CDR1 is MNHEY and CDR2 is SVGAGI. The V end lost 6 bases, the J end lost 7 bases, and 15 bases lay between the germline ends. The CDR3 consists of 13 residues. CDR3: CASSPDRLSGYTF. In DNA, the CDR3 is TGTGCCAGCAGCCCGGACAGACTAAGTGGCTACACCTTC.

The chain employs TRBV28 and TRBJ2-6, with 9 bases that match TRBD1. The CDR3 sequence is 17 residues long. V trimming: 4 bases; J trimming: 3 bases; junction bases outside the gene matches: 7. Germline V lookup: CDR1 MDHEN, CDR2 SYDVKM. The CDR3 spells CASSSSGTGFGANVLTF. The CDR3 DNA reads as TGTGCCAGCAGTTCCTCCGGGACAGGGTTTGGGGCCAACGTCCTGACTTTC.

The DNA of the CDR3 is TGTGCCAGCAGTAAAGGGGGCTTGGGCAATCAGCCCCAGCATTTT. Its translation: CASSKGGLGNQPQHF. This chain uses TRBV2 with TRBJ1-5; 7 bases are a match to TRBD1. The CDR3 covers 15 residues. Looked up from germline, CDR1 is SNHLY and CDR2 is FYNNEI. Trimming at V came to 5 bases and at J to 2 bases, leaving 6 bases not matched to a gene.

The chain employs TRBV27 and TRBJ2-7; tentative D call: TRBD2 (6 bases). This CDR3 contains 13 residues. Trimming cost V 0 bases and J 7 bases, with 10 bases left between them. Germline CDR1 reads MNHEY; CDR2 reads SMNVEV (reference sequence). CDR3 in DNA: TGTGCCAGCAGTTTATCCCTCGGGGGTGAGCAGTACTTC. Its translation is CASSLSLGGEQYF.

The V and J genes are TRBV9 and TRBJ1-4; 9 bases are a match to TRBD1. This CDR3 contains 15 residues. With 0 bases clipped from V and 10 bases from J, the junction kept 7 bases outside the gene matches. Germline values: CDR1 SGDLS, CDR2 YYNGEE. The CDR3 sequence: CASSVASSGQGKLFF. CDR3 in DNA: TGTGCCAGCAGCGTAGCGTCCTCGGGACAGGGAAAACTGTTTTTT.

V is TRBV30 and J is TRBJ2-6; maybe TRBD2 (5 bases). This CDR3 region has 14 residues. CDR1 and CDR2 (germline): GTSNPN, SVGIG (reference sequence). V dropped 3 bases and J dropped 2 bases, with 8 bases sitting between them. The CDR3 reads CAWSLEAGANVLTF. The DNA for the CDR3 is TGTGCCTGGAGCCTGGAGGCTGGGGCCAACGTCCTGACTTTC.

CDR3 amino acids: CASSEAYAGVGNSPLHF. The CDR3 coding sequence is TGTGCCAGCAGTGAAGCCTACGCGGGGGTAGGTAATTCACCCCTCCACTTT. The V and J genes are TRBV6-1 and TRBJ1-6, with D tentatively TRBD1 (5 bases). V was trimmed by 0 bases and J by 6 bases, leaving 15 bases between them. CDR3 length equals 17 residues. CDR1 and CDR2 (germline): MNHNS, SASEGT.

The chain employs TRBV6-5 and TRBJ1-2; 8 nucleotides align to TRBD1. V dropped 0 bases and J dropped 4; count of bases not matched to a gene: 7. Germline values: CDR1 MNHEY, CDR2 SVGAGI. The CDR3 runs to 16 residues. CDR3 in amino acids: CASSYSPQGAIYGYTF. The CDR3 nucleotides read TGTGCCAGCAGTTACTCCCCTCAGGGGGCTATCTATGGCTACACCTTC.

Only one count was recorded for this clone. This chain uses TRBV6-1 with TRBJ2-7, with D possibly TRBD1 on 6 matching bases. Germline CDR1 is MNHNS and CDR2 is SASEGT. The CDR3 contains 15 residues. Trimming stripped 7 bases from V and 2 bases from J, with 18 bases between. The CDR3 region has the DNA TGTGCCAGCATCAGAGCGGCAGGGGATCCCTACGAGCAGTACTTC. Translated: CASIRAAGDPYEQYF.

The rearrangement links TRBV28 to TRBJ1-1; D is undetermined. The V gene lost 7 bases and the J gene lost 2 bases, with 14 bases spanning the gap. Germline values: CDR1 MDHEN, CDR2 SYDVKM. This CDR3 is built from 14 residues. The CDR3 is CASNRGRGNTEAFF. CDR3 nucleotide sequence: TGTGCCAGCAACCGGGGTCGAGGTAACACTGAAGCTTTCTTT.

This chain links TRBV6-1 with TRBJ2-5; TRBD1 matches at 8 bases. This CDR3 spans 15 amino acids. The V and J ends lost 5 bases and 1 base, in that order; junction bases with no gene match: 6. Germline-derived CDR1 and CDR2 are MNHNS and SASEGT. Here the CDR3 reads CASSRQGISQETQYF. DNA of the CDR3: TGTGCCAGCAGTCGACAGGGGATATCCCAAGAGACCCAGTACTTC.

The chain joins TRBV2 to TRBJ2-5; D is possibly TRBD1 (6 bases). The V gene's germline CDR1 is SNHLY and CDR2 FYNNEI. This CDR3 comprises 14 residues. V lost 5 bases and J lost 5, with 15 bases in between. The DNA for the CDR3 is TGTGCCAGCAGTACCCTCGCAAGGGGGGAGACCCAGTACTTC. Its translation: CASSTLARGETQYF.

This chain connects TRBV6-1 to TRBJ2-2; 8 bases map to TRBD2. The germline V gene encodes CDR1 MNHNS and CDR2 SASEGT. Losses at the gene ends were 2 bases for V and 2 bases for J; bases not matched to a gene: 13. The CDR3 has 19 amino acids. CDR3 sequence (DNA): TGTGCCAGCAGTGAATCGCGGGGGGCTAACCTTTATAACACCGGGGAGCTGTTTTTT. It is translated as CASSESRGANLYNTGELFF.

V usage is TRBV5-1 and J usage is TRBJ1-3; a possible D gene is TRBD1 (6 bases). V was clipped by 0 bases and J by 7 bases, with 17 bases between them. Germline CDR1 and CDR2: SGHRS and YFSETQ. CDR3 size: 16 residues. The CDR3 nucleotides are TGCGCCAGCAGCTTGGCCGGGGGGCGCCTTGGGAACACCATATATTTT. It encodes CASSLAGGRLGNTIYF.

The CDR3 loop is CASSLGDRGFNEKLFF. CDR3 nucleotide sequence: TGCGCCAGCAGCTTGGGGGACAGGGGGTTTAATGAAAAACTGTTTTTT. V usage is TRBV5-1 and J usage is TRBJ1-4; 11 nucleotides line up with TRBD1. The V gene end was trimmed by 0 bases and the J gene end by 4 bases; junction bases not matched to a gene: 2. Germline-derived CDR1 and CDR2 are SGHRS and YFSETQ. CDR3 length: 16 residues.

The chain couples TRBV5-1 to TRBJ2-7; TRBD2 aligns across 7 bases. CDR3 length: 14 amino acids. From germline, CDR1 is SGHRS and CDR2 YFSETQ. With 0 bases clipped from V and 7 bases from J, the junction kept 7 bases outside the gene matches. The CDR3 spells CASSLGDYYSEQYF. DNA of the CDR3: TGCGCCAGCAGCTTGGGGGACTACTATTCTGAGCAGTACTTC. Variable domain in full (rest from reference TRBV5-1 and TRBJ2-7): KAGVTQTPRYLIKTRGQQVTLSCSPISGHRSVSWYQQTPGQGLQFLFEYFSETQRNKGNFPGRFSGRQFSNSRSEMNVSTLELGDSALYLCASSLGDYYSEQYFGPGTRLTVT.

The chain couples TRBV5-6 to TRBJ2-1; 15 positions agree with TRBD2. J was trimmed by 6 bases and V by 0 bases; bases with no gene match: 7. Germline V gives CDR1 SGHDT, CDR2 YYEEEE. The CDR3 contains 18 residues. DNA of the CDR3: TGTGCCAGCAGCTTGGGGACTAGCGGGGGGGCCAGGTCCAATGAGCAGTTCTTC. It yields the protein CASSLGTSGGARSNEQFF.

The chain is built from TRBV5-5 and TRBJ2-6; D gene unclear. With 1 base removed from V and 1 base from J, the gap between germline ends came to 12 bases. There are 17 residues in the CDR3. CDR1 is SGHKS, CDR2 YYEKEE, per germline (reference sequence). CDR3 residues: CASSLTTVGSGANVLTF. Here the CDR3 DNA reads TGTGCCAGCAGCTTGACCACAGTTGGGTCTGGGGCCAACGTCCTGACTTTC.

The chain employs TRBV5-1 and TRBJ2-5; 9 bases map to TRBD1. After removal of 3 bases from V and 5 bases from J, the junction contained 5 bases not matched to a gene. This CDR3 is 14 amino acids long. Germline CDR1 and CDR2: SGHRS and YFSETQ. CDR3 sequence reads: CASSWGQGHETQYF. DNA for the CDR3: TGCGCCAGCAGCTGGGGACAGGGACATGAGACCCAGTACTTC.

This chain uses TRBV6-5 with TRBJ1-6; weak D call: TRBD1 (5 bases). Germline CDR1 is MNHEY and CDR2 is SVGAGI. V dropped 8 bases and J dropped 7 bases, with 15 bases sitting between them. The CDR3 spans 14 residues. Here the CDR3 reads CASQGRGLNSPLHF. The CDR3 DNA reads TGTGCCAGCCAAGGGAGGGGACTAAATTCACCCCTCCACTTT.

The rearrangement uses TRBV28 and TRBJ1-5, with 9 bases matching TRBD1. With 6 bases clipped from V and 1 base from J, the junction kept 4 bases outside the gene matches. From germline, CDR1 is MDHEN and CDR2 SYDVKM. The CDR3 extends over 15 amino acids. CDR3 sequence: CASRSGQGSNQPQHF. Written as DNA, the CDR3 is TGTGCCAGCAGATCGGGACAGGGAAGCAATCAGCCCCAGCATTTT.

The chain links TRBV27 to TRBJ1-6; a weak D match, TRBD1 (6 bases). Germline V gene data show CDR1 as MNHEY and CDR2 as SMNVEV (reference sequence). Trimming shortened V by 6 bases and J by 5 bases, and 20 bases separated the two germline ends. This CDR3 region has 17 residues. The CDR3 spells CASRGLVKNRDNSPLHF. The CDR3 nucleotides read TGTGCCAGCAGGGGCTTAGTGAAAAACAGGGATAATTCACCCCTCCACTTT.